Listed below are T cell receptor beta chains from one sample, sequenced in a study of T cell repertoires in cytomegalovirus infection. Each CDR3 protein is one row after TCRdb ran MiXCR on the reads. The table lists roughly 720,000 distinct CDR3 sequences, under 40% of them singletons. Sequencing was carried out using PBMCs. The source of these receptors is a human donor in good health (CMV status not recorded). Some clones in this sample may be carry-over from other donors' samples. The CDR3 runs from the conserved cysteine through the conserved F or W. A D gene is named only where the DNA matches it firmly. A clone size is listed for some rows: how often the clone was seen (once, few, many), or a class if it is expanded.

abundance,d_gene,v_gene,j_gene,CDR3nt,CDR3aa
.,.,TRBV12-3/TRBV12-4,TRBJ1-3,TGTGCCAGCAGTCCCTCGCAGGGATCTGGAAACACCATATATTTT,CASSPSQGSGNTIYF
once,TRBD1,TRBV28,TRBJ2-7,TGTGCCAGCAGTTTACTCGGACAGGGTACCAACGAGCAGTACTTC,CASSLLGQGTNEQYF
.,TRBD1,TRBV20-1,TRBJ1-6,TGCAGTGCCTACGGACAGGGGGTTTCACCCCTCCACTTT,CSAYGQGVSPLHF
.,.,TRBV4-2,TRBJ2-3,TGTGCCAGCAGCCAAGTGGTCCGGGATACGCAGTATTTT,CASSQVVRDTQYF
few,TRBD1,TRBV5-6,TRBJ1-3,TGTGCCAGCAGCCTCAGGACAGGGACTGGAAACACCATATATTTT,CASSLRTGTGNTIYF
.,.,TRBV20-1,TRBJ1-3,TGCAGTGCTTCTCGGACTGGAAACACCATATATTTT,CSASRTGNTIYF
.,.,TRBV12-3/TRBV12-4,TRBJ1-1,TGTGCCAGCAGTTTTTGGACGGTTGAAGCTTTCTTT,CASSFWTVEAFF
few,TRBD1,TRBV5-4,TRBJ1-4,TGTGCCAGCAGCTTGGGACTACTCACCGGGACAGGAGGTGAAAAACTGTTTTTT,CASSLGLLTGTGGEKLFF
.,.,TRBV7-2,TRBJ2-7,TGTTCCAGCAGCCCCTGGGGGGGCTACGAGAAGTACTTC,CSSSPWGGYEKYF
.,.,TRBV20-1,TRBJ1-5,TGCAGTGCTAGAAAAGGGGTTAACCAGCCCCAGCATTTT,CSARKGVNQPQHF
.,.,TRBV20-1,TRBJ1-2,TGCAGTGCTCCTCACCAGGCGAACTATGGCTACACCTTC,CSAPHQANYGYTF
.,.,TRBV7-9,TRBJ2-7,TGTGCCAGCAGCCCCCTCGGACACACCTACGAGCAGTACTTC,CASSPLGHTYEQYF
.,.,TRBV7-2,TRBJ1-2,TGTGCCAGCAGCCCCGGACGATTCGGGCACTATGGCTACACCTTC,CASSPGRFGHYGYTF
.,TRBD1,TRBV12-3/TRBV12-4,TRBJ1-1,TGTGCCAGCAGCGTATGGAGAGACAGGGCCATCCTAAACACTGAAGCTTTCTTT,CASSVWRDRAILNTEAFF
.,.,TRBV6-1,TRBJ1-1,TGTGCCAGCCCTCGGAACACTGAAGCTTGTTTT,CASPRNTEACF
.,.,TRBV5-6,TRBJ1-5,TGTGCCAGCAGCTTGGAAAGGGGTGGCAATCAGCCCCAGCATTTT,CASSLERGGNQPQHF
.,.,TRBV4-1,TRBJ2-5,TGCGCCAGCAGCCACCGACAGGGAGGGGAGACCCAGTACTTC,CASSHRQGGETQYF
.,.,TRBV7-6,TRBJ1-1,TGTGCCACGCAGGGGAGGTACACTGAAGCTTTCTTT,CATQGRYTEAFF
.,TRBD1,TRBV28,TRBJ2-7,TGTGCCAGCAGCACGGACAGGGCAAACTCCTACGAGCAGTACTTC,CASSTDRANSYEQYF
.,.,TRBV12-3/TRBV12-4,TRBJ1-4,TGTGCCAGCAGCCTAAGGTTGTACGAAAAACTGTTTTTT,CASSLRLYEKLFF
.,TRBD2,TRBV6-1,TRBJ2-7,TGTGCCAGCAGTGAAGGGGCGGGAGAGATTTACGAGCAGTACTTC,CASSEGAGEIYEQYF
.,.,TRBV5-5,TRBJ1-3,TGTGCCAGCAGCGCCGACGGGAGCTCTGGAAACACCATATATTTT,CASSADGSSGNTIYF
.,TRBD1,TRBV15,TRBJ2-2,TGTGCCACCAGCCTGACAGGGTGGACCGGGGAGCTGTTTTTT,CATSLTGWTGELFF
many,.,TRBV12-3/TRBV12-4,TRBJ2-5,TGTGCCAGCAGTCAACAGCTACAAGAGACCCAGTACTTC,CASSQQLQETQYF
.,TRBD2,TRBV12-5,TRBJ2-3,TGTGCTAGTGGTTTGGGACCCATAGCGGGAACAGATACGCAGTATTTT,CASGLGPIAGTDTQYF
.,.,TRBV6-5,TRBJ1-3,TGTGCCAGCAGGCCAGGGTTCTCTGGAAACACCATATATTTT,CASRPGFSGNTIYF
.,.,TRBV28,TRBJ1-1,TGTGCCAGCACCCTAGGGGTACAACCTTTCTTT,CASTLGVQPFF
.,TRBD1,TRBV28,TRBJ2-1,TGTGCCGGGGGACAGCCGTTGAAGTTCTTC,CAGGQPLKFF
.,.,TRBV15,TRBJ2-2,TGTGCCACCAGCAGCAGGGACCAGAACACCGGGGAGCTGTTTTTT,CATSSRDQNTGELFF
few,.,TRBV24-1,TRBJ1-2,TGTGCCAGCCTACGCGGTGGAGGGCTATTCTATGGCTACACCTTC,CASLRGGGLFYGYTF
.,.,TRBV27,TRBJ1-1,TGTGCCAGCAGTTTATCGCCGGTCTTGAACACTGAAGCTTTCTTT,CASSLSPVLNTEAFF
many,TRBD2,TRBV7-2,TRBJ2-1,TGTGCCAGCAGCTATAGCGGGACTTCCAACAATGAGCAGTTCTTC,CASSYSGTSNNEQFF
.,.,TRBV12-3/TRBV12-4,TRBJ1-2,TGTGCCAGCAGTATCGTATCGGGTTTCTATGGCTACACCTTC,CASSIVSGFYGYTF
.,.,TRBV2,TRBJ1-6,TGTGCCAGCAGCGATAATAATAATTCACCCCTCCACTTT,CASSDNNNSPLHF
few,.,TRBV20-1,TRBJ1-5,TGCAGTGCTAGAGATCCCAGGGATAATCAGCCCCAGCATTTT,CSARDPRDNQPQHF
few,.,TRBV6-1,TRBJ1-1,TGTGCCAGCAGTGAAGGAATCGGGATTTACACTGAAGCTTTCTTT,CASSEGIGIYTEAFF
.,.,TRBV19,TRBJ1-2,TGTGCCAGCGGCCGGGCCAGGGGAGATGGCTACACCTTC,CASGRARGDGYTF
.,.,TRBV28,TRBJ2-7,TGTGCCAGCAATAATCCCCGGGAGTCCTACGAGCAGTACTTC,CASNNPRESYEQYF
few,TRBD1,TRBV7-9,TRBJ1-4,TGTGCCAGCAGCATCACAGGGGTCAGTGAAAAACTGTTTTTT,CASSITGVSEKLFF
.,.,TRBV7-2,TRBJ2-7,TGTGCCAGCAGCTTGAAGGGGAACAGACCCTCCTACGAGCAGTACTTC,CASSLKGNRPSYEQYF
.,TRBD1,TRBV3-1,TRBJ1-1,TGTGCCAGCAGCCGGAGGACAGGGGAGGACACTGAAGCTTTCTTT,CASSRRTGEDTEAFF
.,.,TRBV5-5,TRBJ1-2,TGTGCCAGCAGCTTGAACCCGAATAACTATGGCTACACCTTC,CASSLNPNNYGYTF
.,.,TRBV4-1,TRBJ2-1,TGCGCCAGCAGCCAAGATAAGGTCTACAATGAGCAGTTCTTC,CASSQDKVYNEQFF
few,TRBD1,TRBV19,TRBJ2-4,TGTGCCAGTATACCGACAGGGGGCGGTGTTCAGTACTTC,CASIPTGGGVQYF
few,TRBD1,TRBV7-2,TRBJ2-2,TGTGCCAGCAGCTCCCTGGGGGACAGGGGTAGCGGGGAGCTGTTTTTT,CASSSLGDRGSGELFF
.,.,TRBV18,TRBJ2-7,TGTGCCAGCTCACCAGCGGTTTCGCAAACCTACGAGCAGTACTTC,CASSPAVSQTYEQYF
.,.,TRBV27,TRBJ2-2,TGTGCCAGCAGTTTGACTGGCGGGGGCGCGAACACCGGGGAGCTGTTTTTT,CASSLTGGGANTGELFF
.,.,TRBV30,TRBJ1-1,TGTGCCTGGAGTTTTGCCATTAACACTGAAGCTTTCTTT,CAWSFAINTEAFF
many,.,TRBV12-3/TRBV12-4,TRBJ2-3,TGTGCCAGCAGTTTTAGTGGTAGCACAGATACGCAGTATTTT,CASSFSGSTDTQYF
.,TRBD1,TRBV27,TRBJ1-5,TGTGCCACAAGATGGACAGGGACGTCCAGACAGCCCCAGCATTTT,CATRWTGTSRQPQHF
.,TRBD2,TRBV5-6,TRBJ2-7,TGTGCCAGCGCGATGTCTCCGGGAGGGGGTTACGCGCAGTACTTC,CASAMSPGGGYAQYF
.,.,TRBV29-1,TRBJ2-3,TGCAGCGTTGACAAGGGGGAAAGCACAGATACGCAGTATTTT,CSVDKGESTDTQYF
.,.,TRBV20-1,TRBJ2-5,TGCAGTGCTAGAGCCGAACAGTACCCCCAAGAGACCCAGTACTTC,CSARAEQYPQETQYF
.,.,TRBV7-2,TRBJ1-4,TGTGCCAGCAGCTTAGAGGGGAAGGCACTGTTTTTT,CASSLEGKALFF
.,.,TRBV5-1,TRBJ2-5,TGCGCCAGCAGCTTCGGTGGGGACCAAGAGACCCAGTACTTC,CASSFGGDQETQYF
.,TRBD1,TRBV5-5,TRBJ1-5,TGTGCCAGCAGCTTCGGCAGGGGGCGAAGCAATCAGCCCCAGCATTTT,CASSFGRGRSNQPQHF
.,TRBD1,TRBV5-1,TRBJ1-1,TGCGCAAGCAGCCCCCAGGGGGGATTCACTGAAGCTTTCTTT,CASSPQGGFTEAFF
.,TRBD2,TRBV5-4,TRBJ2-7,TGTGCCAGCAGCTTGGGGAGCGGGGGTAGCTCCTACGAGCAGTACTTC,CASSLGSGGSSYEQYF